A selection of T cell receptor beta chains follows, all from one sample in a study of OX40 agonist ivuxolimab in advanced cancers. This table comes from immunoSEQ multiplex PCR, and its TCRdb copy is limited to in-frame clones, with some not included. The table lists about 91,000 clones, around 90% of them singletons. Sample: CD4+ or CD8+ T cells sorted from blood, taken in a trial of the OX40 agonist ivuxolimab. The receptors derive from an adult with an advanced solid tumor such as melanoma, head and neck, liver or kidney cancer. CDR3s include the opening cysteine and the closing phenylalanine or tryptophan. The order of the fields is clone size, J gene, V gene, D gene, CDR3 DNA, CDR3 protein. A D gene is named only where the DNA matches it firmly. Only part of the rows carry a size: once, few, many, or a class if the clone is expanded.

NA	TRBJ2-1	TRBV11-3	NA	TGTGCCAGCAGCCAACACAACGGCTTTCTCAATGAGCAGTTCTTC	CASSQHNGFLNEQFF
NA	TRBJ2-5	TRBV11-3	NA	TGTGCCAGCAGCCCCGCCAGGGCTGAGACCCAGTACTTC	CASSPARAETQYF
NA	TRBJ2-2	TRBV5-1	NA	TGCGCCAGCAGCCCGGTGACCTTGGCGAACACCGGGGAGCTGTTTTTT	CASSPVTLANTGELFF
NA	TRBJ2-7	TRBV7-6	NA	TGTGCCAGCAGCTTATGGGAGACACAGTACGAGCAGTACTTC	CASSLWETQYEQYF
NA	TRBJ2-5	TRBV2	NA	TGTGCCAGCGGGGCCAGAACCTTCCAAGAGACCCAGTACTTC	CASGARTFQETQYF
NA	TRBJ2-3	TRBV11-1	NA	TGTGCCAGCAGCTTAGCACTTCCAGGGGGCACAGATACGCAGTATTTT	CASSLALPGGTDTQYF
NA	TRBJ2-3	TRBV9	NA	TGTGCCAGCAGCGTACAGGGAAGGGTTATAGATACGCAGTATTTT	CASSVQGRVIDTQYF
once	TRBJ1-6	TRBV6-5	TRBD1	TGTGCCAGCAGTTTAGGGGGCAAGCATAATTCACCCCTCCACTTT	CASSLGGKHNSPLHF
once	TRBJ1-6	TRBV6-5	NA	TGTGCCAGCAGTTACGGGGGCAGTGGCACACCCCTCCACTTT	CASSYGGSGTPLHF
NA	TRBJ1-2	TRBV5-1	TRBD1	TGCGCCAGCAGCTTAGACAGGGACTATGGCTACACCTTC	CASSLDRDYGYTF
NA	TRBJ2-1	TRBV13	NA	TGTGCCAGCAGCCCTCCTAGCGACGGGACGTATGAGCAGTTCTTC	CASSPPSDGTYEQFF
NA	TRBJ2-5	TRBV4-1	NA	TGCGCCAGCAGCCAAGACCGAGCCTACCAAGAGACCCAGTACTTC	CASSQDRAYQETQYF
NA	TRBJ1-1	TRBV5-1	TRBD1	TGCGCCAGCAGCTCCTTAGACAGGGGGGAGAACACTGAAGCTTTCTTT	CASSSLDRGENTEAFF
NA	TRBJ1-2	TRBV5-4	TRBD1	TGTGCCAGCAGCTTGGAGGGGGCGCGGGGCTACACCTTC	CASSLEGARGYTF
NA	TRBJ1-5	TRBV6-1	NA	TGTGCCAGCGGGTACGCCCGGAGCAATCAGCCCCAGCATTTT	CASGYARSNQPQHF
NA	TRBJ2-2	TRBV5-1	TRBD1	TGCGCCAGCAGCTTGGGACAGGGGAACACCGGGGAGCTGTTTTTT	CASSLGQGNTGELFF
NA	TRBJ2-3	TRBV7-8	NA	TGTGCCAGCAGCTTAGGAGGAGCAGATACGCAGTATTTT	CASSLGGADTQYF
NA	TRBJ1-3	TRBV13	NA	TGTGCCAGCAGCTTAGGACCCTTCTCTGGAAACACCATATATTTT	CASSLGPFSGNTIYF
NA	TRBJ1-2	TRBV27	NA	TGTGCCAGCAGTTTAAACAGGGAAAATAACTATGGCTACACCTTC	CASSLNRENNYGYTF
few	TRBJ2-3	TRBV25-1	TRBD1	TGTGCCAGCAGGCCAGGGGGAGTAGATACGCAGTATTTT	CASRPGGVDTQYF
NA	TRBJ1-4	TRBV28	TRBD1	TGTGCCACTTACAGGGGGGTAGGTGAAAAACTGTTTTTT	CATYRGVGEKLFF
few	TRBJ2-2	TRBV2	TRBD2	TGTGCCAGCAGCGGACTAGCGTTCGGGGAGCTGTTTTTT	CASSGLAFGELFF